Below, 31 T cell receptor beta chains from the same sample are listed, as sequenced in a study of CD8+ T cells in alopecia areata (dated by TCRdb to 2017 to 2018). The method behind the library was the immunoSEQ multiplex PCR assay. To provide template for TCR sequencing, every sample had RNA extracted and reverse transcribed into cDNA. TCRdb took this table from immuneACCESS and kept in-frame rearrangements with V and J called. Such tables lack part of the clones; where checked against another copy, unresolved V genes explain under half of the gap, and the rest is unexplained. This sample lists roughly 140,000 clones; roughly 82% were detected once. Of the sample, more than 20% is held by the ten largest clones. The time point label, read with the paper, signifies: more than 3 weeks on oral tofacitinib. Sample treatment or condition, as interpreted from the label and publication: oral pan-JAK inhibitor, 5-10 mg twice daily.

The sample in question was CD8+ T cells sorted from blood, obtained at week 4, from a patient treated with tofacitinib. Receptors originate from a human donor with alopecia areata.

CDR3 loop: CASSLAGGGLAKNIQYF. Here the CDR3 DNA reads TGTGCCAGCAGCTTAGCGGGCGGGGGGCTAGCCAAAAACATTCAGTACTTC. V is TRBV7-8 and J is TRBJ2-4; 8 bases are a match to TRBD2. Looked up from germline, CDR1 is SGHVS and CDR2 is FQNEAQ. The CDR3 consists of 17 residues. V gave up 0 bases and J gave up 0 bases; unmatched junction bases: 4.

Comment on this clone: Other DNA sequences in this specimen translate into the identical CDR3. The rearrangement uses TRBV27 and TRBJ2-7; TRBD2 might be the D (6 bases). The CDR3 totals 13 residues. The germline V and J ends were trimmed by 6 bases and 1 base, with 10 bases remaining between them. The germline V gene encodes CDR1 MNHEY and CDR2 SMNVEV (reference sequence). Written as DNA, the CDR3 is TGTGCCAGCAGCCCAGGGACTTCCTACGAGCAGTACTTC. Translated: CASSPGTSYEQYF.

J is TRBJ2-7 and V is TRBV5-4; D gene unclear. Per the germline V gene, CDR1 is SGHNT and CDR2 is YYREEE (reference sequence). This CDR3 is built from 13 residues. Trimming cost V 0 bases and J 3 bases, with 7 bases left between them. This chain's CDR3 is CASSLDSLYEQYF. The CDR3 nucleotides are TGTGCCAGCAGCTTGGACAGCCTCTACGAGCAGTACTTC.

This sequence joins TRBV7-9 and TRBJ2-7, with 8 bases identical to TRBD1. CDR3 length equals 14 residues. Losses at the gene ends were 5 bases for V and 4 bases for J; bases not matched to a gene: 7. The germline V gene has CDR1 SEHNR and CDR2 FQNEAQ (reference sequence). CDR3: CASSGQGIGYEQYF. The CDR3 DNA reads as TGTGCCAGCAGCGGACAGGGAATCGGGTACGAGCAGTACTTC.

This chain links TRBV27 with TRBJ1-5; tentatively, D is TRBD1 (5 bases). Trimming removed 10 bases at V and 1 base at J, with 20 bases between. The CDR3 is 16 amino acids. Germline V gene data show CDR1 as MNHEY and CDR2 as SMNVEV (reference sequence). The CDR3 nucleotides are TGTGCCATCCCCAAGAAGGGGTATCGGAGCAATCAGCCCCAGCATTTT. It is translated as CAIPKKGYRSNQPQHF.

The chain is built from TRBV27 and TRBJ2-5; the D gene could be TRBD1 or TRBD2 (5 bases each). There are 15 residues in the CDR3. V dropped 3 bases and J dropped 5 bases, with 16 bases sitting between them. The V gene's germline CDR1 is MNHEY and CDR2 SMNVEV (reference sequence). CDR3 loop: CASSFPGAGIETQYF. The CDR3 DNA sequence: TGTGCCAGCAGTTTCCCCGGGGCAGGGATCGAGACCCAGTACTTC.

The chain is built from TRBV7-6 and TRBJ2-6; TRBD2 might be the D (6 bases). Trimming shortened V by 5 bases and J by 0 bases, and 20 bases separated the two germline ends. CDR3 size: 19 residues. The germline gives CDR1 SGHVS, CDR2 FNYEAQ. Here the CDR3 reads CASSPLVGLDLSGANVLTF. Here the CDR3 DNA reads TGTGCCAGCAGCCCACTGGTGGGACTGGATCTCTCTGGGGCCAACGTCCTGACTTTC. The whole variable domain, filled in from reference TRBV7-6 and TRBJ2-6, reads GAGVSQSPRYKVTKRGQDVALRCDPISGHVSLYWYRQALGQGPEFLTYFNYEAQQDKSGLPNDRFSAERPEGSISTLTIQRTEQRDSAMYRCASSPLVGLDLSGANVLTFGAGSRLTVL.

This chain joins TRBV7-9 and TRBJ2-7, with D hard to call. Germline V gene sequence: CDR1 SEHNR, CDR2 FQNEAQ (reference sequence). The germline V and J ends were trimmed by 6 bases and 3 bases, with 12 bases remaining between them. The CDR3 consists of 13 residues. The CDR3: CASSPVTDYEQYF. DNA of the CDR3: TGTGCCAGCAGTCCAGTCACTGACTACGAGCAGTACTTC.

This chain links TRBV27 with TRBJ2-2; D not resolved. CDR3 size: 16 residues. V was clipped by 2 bases and J by 4 bases, with 14 bases between them. Germline V gene sequence: CDR1 MNHEY, CDR2 SMNVEV (reference sequence). The CDR3 region is CASSLVPDERTGELFF. The CDR3 DNA reads as TGTGCCAGCAGTTTAGTGCCAGATGAACGCACCGGGGAGCTGTTTTTT.

V usage is TRBV11-2 and J usage is TRBJ2-1; 7 bases agree with TRBD1. This CDR3 has 14 residues. V gave up 4 bases and J gave up 10 bases; unmatched junction bases: 10. CDR1 SGHAT and CDR2 FQNNGV come from the germline V gene. The CDR3 loop is CASSYARGPREQFF. CDR3 bases: TGTGCCAGCAGCTACGCGAGGGGGCCCAGGGAGCAGTTCTTC.

Only a few counts were recorded for this clone. The genes are TRBV4-1 and TRBJ2-7; 7 bases align to TRBD1. Germline V gives CDR1 MGHRA, CDR2 YSYEKL. The V and J ends lost 4 bases and 3 bases, in that order; junction bases with no gene match: 9. The CDR3 spans 15 residues. CDR3 in DNA: TGCGCCAGCAGCCGACAGACAGGGCCTGGCTACGAGCAGTACTTC. It codes for CASSRQTGPGYEQYF.

This sequence joins TRBV27 and TRBJ2-7; D uncertain. The V end was cut by 3 bases, the J end by 5 bases, with 5 bases between. The CDR3 totals 11 residues. The V gene's germline CDR1 is MNHEY and CDR2 SMNVEV (reference sequence). CDR3 loop: CASSLGHEQYF. The CDR3 DNA follows: TGTGCCAGCAGTTTGGGCCACGAGCAGTACTTC.

The chain is built from TRBV7-6 and TRBJ2-3, with unresolved D. This CDR3 comprises 14 residues. The ends were cut back, 0 bases at V and 4 bases at J, with 8 bases in the middle. CDR1 is SGHVS and CDR2 is FNYEAQ in the germline V gene. For the CDR3, the DNA is TGTGCCAGCAGCTTAGCGCTTGCCCCAGATACGCAGTATTTT. Amino acid sequence: CASSLALAPDTQYF.

V and J are TRBV5-5 and TRBJ1-6; D gene uncertain. Germline V gives CDR1 SGHKS, CDR2 YYEKEE (reference sequence). The CDR3 runs 15 residues. Deletions cut 6 bases from V and 6 bases from J, with 16 bases between. The CDR3 spells CASTLRTSSNSPLHF. The DNA of the CDR3 is TGTGCCAGCACCCTCAGAACTTCGTCTAATTCACCCCTCCACTTT. The whole variable domain, filled in from reference TRBV5-5 and TRBJ1-6, reads DAGVTQSPTHLIKTRGQQVTLRCSPISGHKSVSWYQQVLGQGPQFIFQYYEKEERGRGNFPDRFSARQFPNYSSELNVNALLLGDSALYLCASTLRTSSNSPLHFGNGTRLTVT.

This clone was seen a few times. CDR3 sequence: CATSSSYGYTF. CDR3 sequence (DNA): TGTGCCACCAGCAGCAGTTATGGCTACACCTTC. V and J are TRBV15 and TRBJ1-2; no definite D call. V shed 3 bases and J shed 5 bases, with 4 bases lying between them. CDR1 is LNHNV and CDR2 is YYDKDF in the germline V gene (reference sequence). The CDR3 contains 11 residues. Together with reference TRBV15 and TRBJ1-2, the CDR3 gives the full variable domain: DAMVIQNPRYQVTQFGKPVTLSCSQTLNHNVMYWYQQKSSQAPKLLFHYYDKDFNNEADTPDNFQSRRPNTSFCFLDIRSPGLGDTAMYLCATSSSYGYTFGSGTRLTVV.

V is TRBV5-1 and J is TRBJ1-2; D remains ambiguous. CDR1 is SGHRS, CDR2 YFSETQ, per germline. This CDR3 is 11 amino acids long. Trimming left V 0 bases short and J 8 bases short, with 5 bases between. The DNA for the CDR3 is TGCGCCAGCAGCTTGGGGACCGGCTACACCTTC. Translating gives CASSLGTGYTF. Filled out from reference TRBV5-1 and TRBJ1-2, the complete variable domain reads KAGVTQTPRYLIKTRGQQVTLSCSPISGHRSVSWYQQTPGQGLQFLFEYFSETQRNKGNFPGRFSGRQFSNSRSEMNVSTLELGDSALYLCASSLGTGYTFGSGTRLTVV.

The genes are TRBV29-1 and TRBJ2-2; TRBD2 agrees at 9 bases. The ends lost 4 bases at V and 7 bases at J; junction bases unmatched: 10. Looked up from germline, CDR1 is SQVTM and CDR2 is ANQGSEA. This CDR3 is 15 amino acids long. The chain's CDR3 is CSVVIAGDIFGELFF. The CDR3 DNA follows: TGCAGCGTTGTAATAGCGGGGGATATTTTCGGGGAGCTGTTTTTT.

This clone was observed a handful of times. The V gene is TRBV29-1, the J gene TRBJ2-1; D assignment may be TRBD1 or TRBD2 (5 bases each). The CDR3 has 15 residues. CDR1 SQVTM and CDR2 ANQGSEA come from the germline V gene. V was clipped by 1 base and J by 0 bases, with 10 bases between them. CDR3 in DNA: TGCAGCGTTGAAGGGGACGTCAGCTCCTACAATGAGCAGTTCTTC. Its protein product is CSVEGDVSSYNEQFF.

This clone was picked up a small number of times. The rearrangement joins TRBV7-9 to TRBJ2-5; D might be TRBD1 (5 bases). CDR1 is SEHNR and CDR2 is FQNEAQ in the germline V gene (reference sequence). CDR3 length equals 12 residues. Trimming took 3 bases from V and 9 from J, leaving 11 bases between them. The CDR3 loop reads CASSFTGGSQYF. For the CDR3, the DNA is TGTGCCAGCAGCTTTACAGGTGGTTCCCAGTACTTC.

The chain combines TRBV7-9 with TRBJ2-5, with D uncertain. The end of the DNA aligns better with TRBJ2-7, so the J call may be wrong. CDR1 and CDR2 from the germline V gene are SEHNR and FQNEAQ (reference sequence). There are 14 residues in the CDR3. The CDR3 loop reads CASSPRWPPYEQYF. DNA of the CDR3: TGTGCCAGCAGCCCGCGGTGGCCTCCCTACGAGCAGTACTTC.

The chain employs TRBV27 and TRBJ2-3; D possibly corresponds to TRBD2 (6 bases). There are 16 residues in the CDR3. Germline V gene sequence: CDR1 MNHEY, CDR2 SMNVEV (reference sequence). Trimming took 1 base from V and 4 from J, leaving 15 bases between them. The CDR3: CASSLLPGVTADTQYF. For the CDR3, the DNA is TGTGCCAGCAGTTTATTACCGGGGGTCACCGCAGATACGCAGTATTTT.

This clone has a single count. The CDR3 DNA is TGCGCCAGCAGCCAAGATCGCCTCTTAAATCGGGGGGGCGACACAGATACGCAGTATTTT. Its protein is CASSQDRLLNRGGDTDTQYF. This chain joins TRBV4-3 and TRBJ2-3, with TRBD2 matching over 8 bases. Germline V gene sequence: CDR1 LGHNA, CDR2 YSLEER. V lost 0 bases to trimming and J lost 2 bases; unmatched junction nucleotides: 16. The CDR3 consists of 20 residues.

The chain is built from TRBV7-2 and TRBJ2-3; TRBD2 agrees at 10 bases. This CDR3 contains 17 residues. Germline V gene sequence: CDR1 SGHTA, CDR2 FQGNSA. V lost 1 base to trimming and J lost 7 bases; unmatched junction nucleotides: 11. The CDR3 sequence is CASSLVGRTSGRHTQYF. The DNA of the CDR3 is TGTGCCAGCAGCTTAGTTGGAAGGACTAGCGGTCGCCATACGCAGTATTTT.

The rearrangement joins TRBV7-6 to TRBJ2-5, with a tentative D call TRBD1 (5 bases). Between the trimmed V and J ends, which lost 1 base and 5 bases, there was a span of 11 bases. CDR3 length: 14 residues. CDR1 SGHVS and CDR2 FNYEAQ come from the germline V gene. The CDR3: CASSLGLRGETQYF. The CDR3 nucleotides are TGTGCCAGCAGCTTAGGCCTAAGGGGTGAGACCCAGTACTTC.

This clone showed up just once. This chain uses TRBV30 with TRBJ2-7; TRBD2 matches 7 bases. V gave up 4 bases and J gave up 4 bases; unmatched junction bases: 4. The CDR3 covers 12 residues. Germline V lookup: CDR1 GTSNPN, CDR2 SVGIG (reference sequence). CDR3 in amino acids: CAWTSGRYEQYF. Here the CDR3 DNA reads TGTGCCTGGACTAGCGGTAGATACGAGCAGTACTTC. The whole variable domain, remainder taken from reference TRBV30 and TRBJ2-7, is SQTIHQWPATLVQPVGSPLSLECTVEGTSNPNLYWYRQAAGRGLQLLFYSVGIGQISSEVPQNLSASRPQDRQFILSSKKLLLSDSGFYLCAWTSGRYEQYFGPGTRLTVT.

The CDR3 DNA follows: TGTGCCAGCAGTTTCTCGGACGGTTACGAGCAGTACTTC. This encodes CASSFSDGYEQYF. The chain is built from TRBV27 and TRBJ2-7; D ambiguous. V was shortened by 3 bases and J by 4 bases, with 10 bases between the two germline ends. Germline CDR1 and CDR2: MNHEY and SMNVEV (reference sequence). This CDR3 has 13 amino acids.

The gene calls are TRBV29-1 and TRBJ2-3, with TRBD2 matching over 8 bases. In germline, CDR1 is SQVTM, CDR2 ANQGSEA. This CDR3 contains 14 residues. Trimming at V came to 6 bases and at J to 0 bases, leaving 5 bases not matched to a gene. In DNA, the CDR3 is TGCAGCGTACAACTAGCGGAGAGCACAGATACGCAGTATTTT. It translates to CSVQLAESTDTQYF.

This clone was recorded a few times. CDR3 sequence: CASSPRAGVSYEQYF. The DNA for the CDR3 is TGTGCCAGTAGCCCTCGAGCGGGAGTATCCTACGAGCAGTACTTC. V and J are TRBV19 and TRBJ2-7, with 8 bases lining up with TRBD2. Unmatched junction bases numbered 8, after V lost 6 bases and J lost 1 base. Germline values: CDR1 LNHDA, CDR2 SQIVND (reference sequence). There are 15 residues in the CDR3.

This chain uses TRBV11-2 with TRBJ2-7; D uncertain. Germline-derived CDR1 and CDR2 are SGHAT and FQNNGV. The CDR3 covers 11 residues. Trimming left V 3 bases short and J 6 bases short, with 6 bases between. Here the CDR3 DNA reads TGTGCCAGCAGCTTGGCCTCCGAGCAGTACTTC. It codes for CASSLASEQYF.

Of note for this clone: This sample also contains other DNA sequences that code for the same CDR3. The V gene is TRBV6-5, the J gene TRBJ2-3; TRBD2 agrees at 8 bases. The germline V gene encodes CDR1 MNHEY and CDR2 SVGAGI. This CDR3 is built from 15 residues. V shed 6 bases and J 4 bases; nucleotides not matched to a gene: 9. The CDR3 here is CASSSSGVLSDTQYF. The DNA for the CDR3 is TGTGCCAGCAGCAGTAGCGGGGTCCTTTCAGATACGCAGTATTTT.

This chain connects TRBV29-1 to TRBJ2-5; TRBD1 agrees at 8 bases. CDR3 length: 14 residues. The V gene's germline CDR1 is SQVTM and CDR2 ANQGSEA. V was pared by 3 bases and J by 5 bases, with 8 bases of the junction left unmatched. The CDR3 is CSVETGEAIETQYF. The CDR3 coding sequence is TGCAGCGTTGAGACAGGGGAAGCCATTGAGACCCAGTACTTC.